This T cell receptor beta chain was profiled in a study of shared clonotypes between healthy human individuals. Whole-study context: Donor ages ranged 18 to 49 years: a couple of women, a few men. Study-wide findings and caveats: In general, naive subsets displayed greater estimated richness than memory subsets did. It was observed that 5% to 6.5% of naive CD4 clonotypes were shared across a handful of donors.

Germline V gene sequence: CDR1 SGHTA, CDR2 FQGNSA. Trimming left V 5 bases short and J 2 bases short, with 15 bases between. The CDR3 is 15 residues long. On this clone: Its antigen remains unknown.

It was 200 ng DNA, about 30,000 T cell genomes, that sorted-subset replicate PCRs used. TCRdb's table, derived via immunoSEQ multiplex PCR, lists solely in-frame clones and lacks some. This table has some 2.1 million clones, approximately 95% appearing once. The source of this sequence is a man aged 18 to 35 in good health. The chain is built from TRBV7-2 and TRBJ1-2, with D possibly being TRBD1 (6 bases). The specimen sequenced was naive CD4+ T cells sorted from blood. As to subset: CD45RA+ positively selected. CDR3 nucleotides: TGTGCCAGCAGCCGTTACAGGGATCCCAACTATGGCTACACCTTC. Amino acid sequence: CASSRYRDPNYGYTF.